The entry below describes one T cell receptor beta chain. No antigen is known for it. CDR3 length: 14 residues. Trimming cost V 10 bases and J 6 bases, with 19 bases left between them. The V gene's germline CDR1 is ENHRY and CDR2 SYGVKD. Mismatch repair deficiency was confirmed in all patients, by PCR or immunohistochemistry. The table came from immunoSEQ multiplex PCR; TCRdb's copy has only in-frame clones and leaves some out. The profile shows approximately 51,000 clones, 65% to 85% of them singletons. This specimen belongs to a study of PD-1 blockade in mismatch repair-deficient tumors. The study, taken as a whole, reports: After pembrolizumab, tumor-resident clones rose rapidly, then generally contracted before radiologic responses.

This chain joins TRBV10-3 and TRBJ1-5; the D gene is possibly TRBD1 (6 bases). This TCR came from an adult with mismatch repair-deficient cancer. The source material was peripheral blood, sampled approximately 18 weeks after starting pembrolizumab. The CDR3 loop is CATQGSGEFQPQHF. DNA of the CDR3: TGTGCCACCCAGGGGTCGGGGGAGTTTCAGCCCCAGCATTTT.